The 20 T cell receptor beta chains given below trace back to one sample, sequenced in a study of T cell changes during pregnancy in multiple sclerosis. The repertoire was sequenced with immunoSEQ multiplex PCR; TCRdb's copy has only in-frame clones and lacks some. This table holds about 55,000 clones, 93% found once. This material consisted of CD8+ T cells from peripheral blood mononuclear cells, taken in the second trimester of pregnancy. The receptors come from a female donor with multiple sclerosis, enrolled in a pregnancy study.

The CDR3 coding sequence is TGTGCTAGTGGTTCAGTTTCAGGGGTTAGCTCCTACAATGAGCAGTTCTTC. Translated, it gives CASGSVSGVSSYNEQFF. The chain couples TRBV12-5 to TRBJ2-1, with D tentatively TRBD1 (6 bases). This CDR3 contains 17 residues. Between the trimmed V and J ends, which lost 4 bases and 0 bases, there was a span of 16 bases. The germline gives CDR1 LGHNT, CDR2 FRNRAP. Looking up the rest from reference TRBV12-5 and TRBJ2-1 gives the full variable domain: DARVTQTPRHKVTEMGQEVTMRCQPILGHNTVFWYRQTMMQGLELLAYFRNRAPLDDSGMPKDRFSAEMPDATLATLKIQPSEPRDSAVYFCASGSVSGVSSYNEQFFGPGTRLTVL.

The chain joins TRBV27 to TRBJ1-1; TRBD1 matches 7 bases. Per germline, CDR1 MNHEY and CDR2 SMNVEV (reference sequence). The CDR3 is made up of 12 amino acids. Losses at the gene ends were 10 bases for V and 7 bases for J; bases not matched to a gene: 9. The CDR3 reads CATLGGSSEAFF. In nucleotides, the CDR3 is TGTGCCACTCTAGGGGGCTCGAGTGAAGCTTTCTTT.

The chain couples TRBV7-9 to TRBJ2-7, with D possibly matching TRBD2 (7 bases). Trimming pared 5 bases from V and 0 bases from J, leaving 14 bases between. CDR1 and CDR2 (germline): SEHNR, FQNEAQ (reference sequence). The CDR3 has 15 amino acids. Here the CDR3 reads CASSGGRGISYEQYF. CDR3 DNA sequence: TGTGCCAGCAGCGGGGGGCGGGGGATCTCCTACGAGCAGTACTTC.

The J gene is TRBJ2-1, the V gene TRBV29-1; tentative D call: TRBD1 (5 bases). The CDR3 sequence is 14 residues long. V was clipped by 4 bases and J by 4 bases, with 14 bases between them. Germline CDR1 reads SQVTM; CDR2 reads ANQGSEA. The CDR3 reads CSVGGDSSYNEQFF. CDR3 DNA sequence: TGCAGCGTTGGAGGAGACAGTTCATACAATGAGCAGTTCTTC.

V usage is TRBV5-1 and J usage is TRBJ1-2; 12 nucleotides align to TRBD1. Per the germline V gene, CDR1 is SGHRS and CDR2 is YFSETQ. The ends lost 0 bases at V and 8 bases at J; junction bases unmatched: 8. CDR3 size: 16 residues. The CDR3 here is CASSLGEGQGALGYTF. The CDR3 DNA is TGCGCCAGCAGCTTGGGCGAGGGACAGGGGGCGTTGGGCTACACCTTC.

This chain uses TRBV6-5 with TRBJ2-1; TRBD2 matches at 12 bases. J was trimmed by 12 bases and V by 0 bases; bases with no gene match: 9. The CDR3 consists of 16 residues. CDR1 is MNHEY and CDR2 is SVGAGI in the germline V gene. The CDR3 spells CASSYSTGTSGLGQFF. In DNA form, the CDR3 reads TGTGCCAGCAGTTACTCGACTGGGACTAGCGGGTTAGGGCAGTTCTTC.

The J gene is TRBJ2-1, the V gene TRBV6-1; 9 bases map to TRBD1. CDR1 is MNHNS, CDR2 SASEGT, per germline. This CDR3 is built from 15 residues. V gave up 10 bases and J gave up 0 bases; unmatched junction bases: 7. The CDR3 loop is CAIIDRGNSYNEQFF. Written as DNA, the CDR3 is TGTGCCATCATTGACAGGGGGAACTCCTACAATGAGCAGTTCTTC.

The CDR3 loop is CASSPGQPSGANVLTF. CDR3 sequence (DNA): TGTGCCAGCAGCCCCGGACAGCCCTCTGGGGCCAACGTCCTGACTTTC. The chain employs TRBV7-7 and TRBJ2-6; tentative D call: TRBD1 (6 bases). V was shortened by 5 bases and J by 0 bases, with 11 bases between the two germline ends. CDR1 is SSHAT, CDR2 FNYEAQ, per germline (reference sequence). The CDR3 covers 16 residues.

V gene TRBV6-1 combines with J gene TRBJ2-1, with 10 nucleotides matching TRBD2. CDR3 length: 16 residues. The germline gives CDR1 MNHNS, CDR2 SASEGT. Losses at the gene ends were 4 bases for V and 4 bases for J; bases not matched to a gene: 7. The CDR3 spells CASSAALAGAYNEQFF. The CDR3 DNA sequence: TGTGCCAGCAGTGCCGCGCTAGCGGGAGCGTACAATGAGCAGTTCTTC.

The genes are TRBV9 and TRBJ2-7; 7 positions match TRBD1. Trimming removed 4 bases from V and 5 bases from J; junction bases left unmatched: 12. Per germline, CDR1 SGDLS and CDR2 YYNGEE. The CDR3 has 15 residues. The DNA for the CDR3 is TGTGCCAGCAGCATCTCAGGGGGAAATCTACACGAGCAGTACTTC. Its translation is CASSISGGNLHEQYF. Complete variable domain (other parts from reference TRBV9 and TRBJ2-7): DSGVTQTPKHLITATGQRVTLRCSPRSGDLSVYWYQQSLDQGLQFLIQYYNGEERAKGNILERFSAQQFPDLHSELNLSSLELGDSALYFCASSISGGNLHEQYFGPGTRLTVT.

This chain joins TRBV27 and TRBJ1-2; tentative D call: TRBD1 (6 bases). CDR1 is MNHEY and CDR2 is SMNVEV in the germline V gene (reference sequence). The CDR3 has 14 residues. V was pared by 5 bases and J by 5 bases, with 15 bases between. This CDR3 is CASSPGQGPYGYTF. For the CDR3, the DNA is TGTGCCAGCAGTCCGGGACAAGGGCCTTATGGCTACACCTTC.

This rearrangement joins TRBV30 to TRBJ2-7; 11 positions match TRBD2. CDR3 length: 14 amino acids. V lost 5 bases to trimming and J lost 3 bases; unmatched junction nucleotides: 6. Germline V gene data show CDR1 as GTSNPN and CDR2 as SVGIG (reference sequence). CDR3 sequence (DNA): TGTGCCTGGGGATTCGGACTAGCGGGCTACGAGCAGTACTTC. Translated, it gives CAWGFGLAGYEQYF.

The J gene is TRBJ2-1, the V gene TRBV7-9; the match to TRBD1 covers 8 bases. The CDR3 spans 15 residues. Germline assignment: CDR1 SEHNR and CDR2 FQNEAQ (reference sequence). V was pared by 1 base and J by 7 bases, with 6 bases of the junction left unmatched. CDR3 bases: TGTGCCAGCAGCTTAGGACAGGGGATGTGGAATGAGCAGTTCTTC. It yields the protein CASSLGQGMWNEQFF. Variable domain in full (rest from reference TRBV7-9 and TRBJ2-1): DTGVSQNPRHKITKRGQNVTFRCDPISEHNRLYWYRQTLGQGPEFLTYFQNEAQLEKSRLLSDRFSAERPKGSFSTLEIQRTEQGDSAMYLCASSLGQGMWNEQFFGPGTRLTVL.

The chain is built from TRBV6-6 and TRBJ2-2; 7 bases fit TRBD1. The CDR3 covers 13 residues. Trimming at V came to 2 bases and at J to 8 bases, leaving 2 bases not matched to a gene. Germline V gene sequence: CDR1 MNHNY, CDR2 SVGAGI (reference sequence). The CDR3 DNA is TGTGCCAGCAGTTACAAGGGGGCGGGGGAGCTGTTTTTT. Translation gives CASSYKGAGELFF.

As DNA, the CDR3 is TGTGCCAGCAGCTTTGGACAGGAAGCTTTCTTT. Amino acid sequence: CASSFGQEAFF. The chain uses TRBV5-5 and TRBJ1-1, with a tentative D call TRBD1 (6 bases). The V end was cut by 2 bases, the J end by 8 bases, with 7 bases between. CDR1 SGHKS and CDR2 YYEKEE come from the germline V gene (reference sequence). The CDR3 loop spans 11 amino acids.

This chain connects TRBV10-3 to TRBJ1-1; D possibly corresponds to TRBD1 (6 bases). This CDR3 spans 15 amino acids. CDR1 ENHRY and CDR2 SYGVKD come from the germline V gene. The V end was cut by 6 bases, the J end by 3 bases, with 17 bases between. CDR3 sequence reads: CAISLSGTRDTEAFF. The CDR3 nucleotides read TGTGCCATCAGCCTCTCCGGGACACGAGACACTGAAGCTTTCTTT.

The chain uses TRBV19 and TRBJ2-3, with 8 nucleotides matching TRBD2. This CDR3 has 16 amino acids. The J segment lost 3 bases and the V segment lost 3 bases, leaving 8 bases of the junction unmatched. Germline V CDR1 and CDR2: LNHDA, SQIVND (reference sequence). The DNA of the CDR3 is TGTGCCAGTAGTATCCCAAGCGGGAGAACGACAGATACGCAGTATTTT. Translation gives CASSIPSGRTTDTQYF.

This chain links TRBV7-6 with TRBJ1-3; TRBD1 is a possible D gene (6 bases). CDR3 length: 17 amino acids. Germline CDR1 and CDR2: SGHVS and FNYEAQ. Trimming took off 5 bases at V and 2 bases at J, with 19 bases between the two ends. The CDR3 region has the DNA TGTGCCAGCAGCCTACGCCTCGGAGGGGGGGCTGGAAACACCATATATTTT. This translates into CASSLRLGGGAGNTIYF. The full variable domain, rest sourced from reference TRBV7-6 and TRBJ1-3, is GAGVSQSPRYKVTKRGQDVALRCDPISGHVSLYWYRQALGQGPEFLTYFNYEAQQDKSGLPNDRFSAERPEGSISTLTIQRTEQRDSAMYRCASSLRLGGGAGNTIYFGEGSWLTVV.

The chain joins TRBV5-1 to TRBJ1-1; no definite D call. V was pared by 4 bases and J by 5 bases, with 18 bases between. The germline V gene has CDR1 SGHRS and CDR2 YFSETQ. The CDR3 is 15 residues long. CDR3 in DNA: TGCGCCAGCAGCGCGAAAGGGCGCGGGTGGACTGAAGCTTTCTTT. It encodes CASSAKGRGWTEAFF. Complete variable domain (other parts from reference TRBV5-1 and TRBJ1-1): KAGVTQTPRYLIKTRGQQVTLSCSPISGHRSVSWYQQTPGQGLQFLFEYFSETQRNKGNFPGRFSGRQFSNSRSEMNVSTLELGDSALYLCASSAKGRGWTEAFFGQGTRLTVV.

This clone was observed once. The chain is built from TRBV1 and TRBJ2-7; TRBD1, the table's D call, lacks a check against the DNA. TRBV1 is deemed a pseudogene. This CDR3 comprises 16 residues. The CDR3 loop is CTSSQGTVGAVNEQYF. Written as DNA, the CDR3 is TGCACCAGCAGCCAAGGGACCGTGGGGGCAGTGAACGAGCAGTACTTC.